The 32 T cell receptor beta chains in this list originate from one sample, sequenced in a study of shared clonotypes between healthy human individuals. Terminally differentiated effector memory CD45RA+ cells were excluded by CCR7 positive selection of CD45RO-negative cells. The method was immunoSEQ multiplex PCR; TCRdb's version includes in-frame clones alone and lacks a portion of them. The table includes 1.5 million to 2.5 million clones, approximately 94% detected once. Sequenced sample: naive CD8+ T cells sorted from blood. These receptors originate from a man younger than 35 in good health.

This clone was seen a handful of times. The rearrangement uses TRBV5-6 and TRBJ1-6, with 11 bases aligning to TRBD1. This CDR3 has 14 residues. The V segment lost 5 bases and the J segment 10 bases; nucleotides outside the gene matches: 5. Looked up from germline, CDR1 is SGHDT and CDR2 is YYEEEE. The CDR3 coding sequence is TGTGCCAGCAGTCAAGGGACAGGGGGATCACCCCTCCACTTT. Its translation: CASSQGTGGSPLHF.

The chain recombines TRBV5-4 with TRBJ2-7; 9 bases map to TRBD1. The junction had 7 bases not matched to a gene; V was cut back by 4 bases and J by 11 bases. The CDR3 loop spans 12 amino acids. Germline values: CDR1 SGHNT, CDR2 YYREEE (reference sequence). Written as DNA, the CDR3 is TGTGCCAGCAGCCCGGGACAGGGACTAAAGTACTTC. Its translation: CASSPGQGLKYF.

The gene calls are TRBV27 and TRBJ2-2, with 11 bases matching TRBD1. V trimming: 5 bases; J trimming: 4 bases; junction bases outside the gene matches: 3. Per the germline V gene, CDR1 is MNHEY and CDR2 is SMNVEV (reference sequence). The CDR3 totals 15 residues. The CDR3 nucleotides are TGTGCCAGCAGTGACGGGACAGGGGGCACCGGGGAGCTGTTTTTT. This translates into CASSDGTGGTGELFF.

A word on this clone: This same CDR3 is encoded by further DNA sequences in the sample. This chain joins TRBV9 and TRBJ2-2, with D possibly being TRBD1 (6 bases). CDR1 is SGDLS, CDR2 YYNGEE, per germline. V lost 5 bases and J 5 bases, leaving 13 bases between the germline ends. The CDR3 length is 14 residues. CDR3 amino acids: CASSLGGGTGELFF. CDR3 DNA sequence: TGTGCCAGCAGTCTTGGGGGCGGGACCGGGGAGCTGTTTTTT.

The chain employs TRBV27 and TRBJ2-2; 9 nucleotides match TRBD1. The CDR3 consists of 14 residues. Germline V gene data show CDR1 as MNHEY and CDR2 as SMNVEV (reference sequence). V lost 3 bases, J lost 6 bases, and 2 bases stayed unmatched. The CDR3 is CASSLWTGAGELFF. CDR3 DNA sequence: TGTGCCAGCAGTTTGTGGACAGGGGCCGGGGAGCTGTTTTTT.

The gene calls are TRBV4-1 and TRBJ1-1, with 10 bases identical to TRBD1. The CDR3 covers 15 residues. The V segment lost 1 base and the J segment 5 bases; nucleotides outside the gene matches: 4. Looked up from germline, CDR1 is MGHRA and CDR2 is YSYEKL. The DNA for the CDR3 is TGCGCCAGCAGCCAAGCAGGGACAGGGGATACTGAAGCTTTCTTT. It translates to CASSQAGTGDTEAFF.

The chain employs TRBV15 and TRBJ1-4; TRBD1 might be the D (5 bases). V was clipped by 0 bases and J by 4 bases, with 21 bases between them. The CDR3 has 19 residues. Germline CDR1 reads LNHNV; CDR2 reads YYDKDF (reference sequence). CDR3 sequence (DNA): TGTGCCACCAGCAGAGACCCCAACGTGGCGGGGGTTAGTAATGAAAAACTGTTTTTT. Translated, it gives CATSRDPNVAGVSNEKLFF.

The chain has TRBV5-6 and TRBJ1-2; TRBD1 matches 7 bases. With V trimmed by 4 bases and J by 2 bases, 2 bases remained unmatched. Germline V gives CDR1 SGHDT, CDR2 YYEEEE. This CDR3 has 13 amino acids. The CDR3 loop reads CASSQQGNYGYTF. As DNA, the CDR3 is TGTGCCAGCAGCCAACAGGGGAACTATGGCTACACCTTC.

The chain uses TRBV29-1 and TRBJ2-7, with 7 positions matching TRBD2. In germline, CDR1 is SQVTM, CDR2 ANQGSEA. V lost 3 bases and J lost 2; bases outside the gene matches: 4. This CDR3 spans 13 amino acids. The CDR3 DNA reads as TGCAGCGTTGAGGAGGGACTAACCTACGAGCAGTACTTC. Amino acids: CSVEEGLTYEQYF.

The CDR3 DNA follows: TGTGCCACCCGACTAGCGGGGGGGCGGGAGACCCAGTACTTC. Protein sequence: CATRLAGGRETQYF. The chain has TRBV27 and TRBJ2-5, with TRBD2 matching over 14 bases. The CDR3 runs 14 residues. Losses at the gene ends were 10 bases for V and 5 bases for J; bases not matched to a gene: 6. Germline lookup yields CDR1 MNHEY and CDR2 SMNVEV (reference sequence).

DNA of the CDR3: TGTGCCAGCAGTGGGGACTCAAGAGGGAATCAGCCCCAGCATTTT. Protein product: CASSGDSRGNQPQHF. The rearrangement joins TRBV2 to TRBJ1-5; D may be TRBD1 (5 bases). Trimming stripped 4 bases from V and 4 bases from J, with 14 bases between. This CDR3 spans 15 amino acids. Germline assignment: CDR1 SNHLY and CDR2 FYNNEI.

Turning to this clone: Other nucleotide sequences from this sample produce the same CDR3. V is TRBV14 and J is TRBJ2-2; D gene uncertain. In germline, CDR1 is SGHDN, CDR2 FVKESK. V was cut by 1 base and J by 2 bases, with 2 bases left in between. There are 13 residues in the CDR3. CDR3 in amino acids: CASSQVNTGELFF. Here the CDR3 DNA reads TGTGCCAGCAGCCAAGTTAACACCGGGGAGCTGTTTTTT.

The rearrangement uses TRBV19 and TRBJ2-1, with D possibly TRBD1 on 6 matching bases. Germline V gene lookup returns CDR1 LNHDA and CDR2 SQIVND (reference sequence). V was clipped by 5 bases and J by 7 bases, with 15 bases between them. The CDR3 length is 14 residues. The DNA for the CDR3 is TGTGCCAGTAGTTGGGGGACAAATGTTAATGAGCAGTTCTTC. Translation gives CASSWGTNVNEQFF.

The chain couples TRBV27 to TRBJ2-1; D gene unclear. The V gene's germline CDR1 is MNHEY and CDR2 SMNVEV (reference sequence). The CDR3 covers 14 residues. V was cut by 3 bases and J by 0 bases, with 6 bases left in between. The CDR3 is CASSFYSSYNEQFF. In DNA form, the CDR3 reads TGTGCCAGCAGTTTCTATAGCTCCTACAATGAGCAGTTCTTC.

As concerns this clone: The sample contains more than one DNA sequence encoding this CDR3. The V and J genes are TRBV27 and TRBJ2-2, with D hard to call. This CDR3 contains 12 residues. Trimming left V 4 bases short and J 0 bases short, with 0 bases between. Germline V gene sequence: CDR1 MNHEY, CDR2 SMNVEV (reference sequence). CDR3 amino acids: CASSSNTGELFF. The CDR3 region has the DNA TGTGCCAGCAGTTCGAACACCGGGGAGCTGTTTTTT.

Turning to this clone: This CDR3 is also generated by other DNA sequences in the sample. This sequence joins TRBV6-1 and TRBJ2-7; TRBD1 matches 11 bases. The germline CDR1 and CDR2 sequences are MNHNS and SASEGT. The CDR3 spans 13 residues. V dropped 6 bases and J dropped 3; count of bases not matched to a gene: 1. This CDR3 is CASRGQGDYEQYF. The CDR3 nucleotides are TGTGCCAGCAGGGGACAGGGGGACTACGAGCAGTACTTC.

This chain joins TRBV6-6 and TRBJ1-6; D gene unclear. V lost 3 bases and J lost 12, with 6 bases in between. The CDR3 has 11 amino acids. The germline CDR1 and CDR2 sequences are MNHNY and SVGAGI (reference sequence). CDR3 nucleotides: TGTGCCAGCAGTTATTCCGGACCCCTCCACTTT. It yields the protein CASSYSGPLHF.

This rearrangement joins TRBV6-5 to TRBJ1-6; D is uncertain. Germline V CDR1 and CDR2: MNHEY, SVGAGI. Between the trimmed V and J ends, which lost 5 bases and 5 bases, there was a span of 4 bases. There are 12 residues in the CDR3. CDR3 DNA sequence: TGTGCCAGCAGTGGGGATAATTCACCCCTCCACTTT. It specifies CASSGDNSPLHF.

The chain links TRBV5-6 to TRBJ1-2; no clear D gene. CDR1 and CDR2 from the germline V gene are SGHDT and YYEEEE. V shed 0 bases and J shed 1 base, with 4 bases lying between them. This CDR3 region has 13 residues. The CDR3 sequence: CASSLDVNYGYTF. The CDR3 DNA follows: TGTGCCAGCAGCTTGGACGTTAACTATGGCTACACCTTC.

The chain joins TRBV2 to TRBJ1-4, with no clear D. The CDR3 length is 13 residues. Trimming removed 1 base at V and 8 bases at J, with 8 bases between. Germline assignment: CDR1 SNHLY and CDR2 FYNNEI. CDR3 sequence (DNA): TGTGCCAGCAGTGAAGAGATGACCGAAAAACTGTTTTTT. Translating it yields CASSEEMTEKLFF.

In the case of this clone: Compared with germline, one end of the junction differs, possibly owing to a read error. J is TRBJ2-2 and V is TRBV28; 8 bases fit TRBD2. This CDR3 spans 14 amino acids. Germline loops: CDR1 MDHEN, CDR2 SYDVKM. CDR3 protein: CASRGGLEDGGLFF. In DNA form, the CDR3 reads TGTGCCAGCAGAGGGGGACTAGAGGACGGGGGGCTGTTTTTT. Combining the CDR3 with reference TRBV28 and TRBJ2-2 gives the whole variable domain DVKVTQSSRYLVKRTGEKVFLECVQDMDHENMFWYRQDPGLGLRLIYFSYDVKMKEKGDIPEGYSVSREKKERFSLILESASTNQTSMYLCASRGGLEDGGLFFGEGSRLTVL.

The J gene is TRBJ1-1, the V gene TRBV4-1; possibly TRBD1 for D (6 bases). Trimming shortened V by 1 base and J by 7 bases, and 13 bases separated the two germline ends. In germline, CDR1 is MGHRA, CDR2 YSYEKL. The CDR3 has 14 residues. In DNA form, the CDR3 reads TGCGCCAGCAGCCAAGCCCCCACAGGGATTGAAGCTTTCTTT. Its translation is CASSQAPTGIEAFF.

The V and J genes are TRBV4-3 and TRBJ2-7, with D uncertain. The germline V gene encodes CDR1 LGHNA and CDR2 YSLEER. V was trimmed by 1 base and J by 0 bases, leaving 13 bases between them. The CDR3 spans 16 residues. CDR3 protein: CASSQGLTASSYEQYF. The CDR3 bases are TGCGCCAGCAGCCAAGGGCTGACTGCTAGCTCCTACGAGCAGTACTTC.

This clone was found once. The J gene is TRBJ2-7, the V gene TRBV19; D ambiguous. Deletions cut 5 bases from V and 1 base from J, with 15 bases between. Germline V lookup: CDR1 LNHDA, CDR2 SQIVND (reference sequence). The CDR3 has 15 amino acids. CDR3 sequence (DNA): TGTGCCAGTAGTGGGCTCGGAGACCCGTCCTACGAGCAGTACTTC. It encodes CASSGLGDPSYEQYF.

On this clone itself: A much larger clone lies one base from this, so it may be a read error. Other DNA variants within this sample encode the same CDR3. The chain couples TRBV7-9 to TRBJ2-3; D ambiguous. The germline V gene encodes CDR1 SEHNR and CDR2 FQNEAQ (reference sequence). This CDR3 spans 12 amino acids. V gave up 1 base and J gave up 4 bases, with 3 bases separating them. The CDR3 spells CASSLEPDTQYF. The CDR3 nucleotides read TGTGCCAGCAGCTTAGAGCCAGATACGCAGTATTTT. Full variable domain (outside the CDR3, taken from reference TRBV7-9 and TRBJ2-3): DTGVSQNPRHKITKRGQNVTFRCDPISEHNRLYWYRQTLGQGPEFLTYFQNEAQLEKSRLLSDRFSAERPKGSFSTLEIQRTEQGDSAMYLCASSLEPDTQYFGPGTRLTVL.

This rearrangement joins TRBV9 to TRBJ2-1; D unresolved. V lost 1 base, J lost 9 bases, and 8 bases lay in between. This CDR3 spans 12 amino acids. CDR1 SGDLS and CDR2 YYNGEE come from the germline V gene. The CDR3 sequence: CASSVQSAEQFF. The DNA for the CDR3 is TGTGCCAGCAGCGTACAGTCAGCTGAGCAGTTCTTC.

The chain couples TRBV30 to TRBJ1-4; a weak D match, TRBD1 (6 bases). The germline CDR1 and CDR2 sequences are GTSNPN and SVGIG (reference sequence). Trimming took off 0 bases at V and 5 bases at J, with 16 bases between the two ends. The CDR3 runs 16 residues. The CDR3 sequence is CAWSVSRGTSNEKLFF. For the CDR3, the DNA is TGTGCCTGGAGTGTATCCAGGGGTACTTCCAATGAAAAACTGTTTTTT.

This chain uses TRBV4-1 with TRBJ1-6; TRBD1 matches at 8 bases. The CDR3 runs to 15 residues. CDR1 MGHRA and CDR2 YSYEKL come from the germline V gene. V dropped 1 base and J dropped 7; count of bases not matched to a gene: 3. Here the CDR3 reads CASSQADRENSPLHF. CDR3 nucleotides: TGCGCCAGCAGCCAAGCGGACAGGGAAAATTCACCCCTCCACTTT.

The gene calls are TRBV10-3 and TRBJ2-7; 7 bases are shared with TRBD1. Germline CDR1 reads ENHRY; CDR2 reads SYGVKD. The CDR3 is 14 residues long. Trimming took 10 bases from V and 0 from J; bases not matched to a gene: 9. CDR3 protein: CATSERGPSYEQYF. The CDR3, as DNA: TGTGCCACCTCCGAAAGGGGGCCCTCCTACGAGCAGTACTTC.

This rearrangement joins TRBV11-2 to TRBJ1-2; 8 positions match TRBD1. V shed 1 base and J 5 bases; nucleotides not matched to a gene: 6. This CDR3 contains 15 residues. The germline gives CDR1 SGHAT, CDR2 FQNNGV. CDR3 nucleotide sequence: TGTGCCAGCAGCTTAGTTCGACAGGGGATTTATGGCTACACCTTC. Its translation: CASSLVRQGIYGYTF. The full variable domain, with the rest looked up from reference TRBV11-2 and TRBJ1-2, is EAGVAQSPRYKIIEKRQSVAFWCNPISGHATLYWYQQILGQGPKLLIQFQNNGVVDDSQLPKDRFSAERLKGVDSTLKIQPAKLEDSAVYLCASSLVRQGIYGYTFGSGTRLTVV.

This chain connects TRBV7-3 to TRBJ1-1; D perhaps matches TRBD1 (5 bases). The CDR3 covers 15 residues. Trimming cost V 1 base and J 4 bases, with 13 bases left between them. Germline V gene data show CDR1 as SGHTA and CDR2 as FQGTGA. In DNA form, the CDR3 reads TGTGCCAGCAGCTTAAATCCGGGTAGGGGCACTGAAGCTTTCTTT. This codes for CASSLNPGRGTEAFF.

This chain links TRBV13 with TRBJ1-1; D gene uncertain. Germline lookup yields CDR1 PRHDT and CDR2 FYEKMQ (reference sequence). V was cut by 5 bases and J by 0 bases, with 13 bases left in between. The CDR3 spans 15 residues. This CDR3 reads CASSVWGSMNTEAFF. The DNA of the CDR3 is TGTGCCAGCAGCGTCTGGGGATCGATGAACACTGAAGCTTTCTTT.